This T cell receptor beta chain derives from a study of T cells in localized non-small cell lung cancer. Study results and caveats: Uninvolved adjacent lung showed the highest T cell clonality, exceeding tumor.

With regard to this clone: The target antigen is unknown.

Germline lookup yields CDR1 MGHRA and CDR2 YSYEKL. This CDR3 has 13 amino acids. The V gene lost 4 bases and the J gene lost 5 bases, with 9 bases spanning the gap. Using immunoSEQ multiplex PCR, the repertoire was profiled, and TCRdb retains in-frame clones only, with some absent. This sample has roughly 26,000 clones; around 93% occur once, and the top ten carry roughly 4%. The rearrangement links TRBV4-1 to TRBJ2-1, with unresolved D. This sequence originates from a female donor at least 60 years old with stage II squamous cell lung carcinoma. The sequencing used peripheral blood, collected before any cancer treatment. The CDR3 loop is CASSRIQHNEQFF. CDR3 DNA: TGCGCCAGCAGCCGAATCCAGCACAATGAGCAGTTCTTC.